Following are 25 T cell receptor beta chains from one sample sequenced in a study of blood T cell repertoires in COVID-19. The assay was immunoSEQ multiplex PCR, and TCRdb's table has in-frame clones only and misses some. The sample records 100,000 to 150,000 clones, around 81% being singletons. The sample was peripheral blood. These TCRs come from a woman between 45 and 65 years old with acute or convalescent COVID-19.

The chain couples TRBV5-1 to TRBJ1-6, with TRBD1 matching over 8 bases. Trimming at V came to 5 bases and at J to 7 bases, leaving 5 bases not matched to a gene. CDR3 length: 14 amino acids. The germline gives CDR1 SGHRS, CDR2 YFSETQ. CDR3 residues: CASRPGQANSPLHF. As DNA, the CDR3 is TGCGCCAGCAGACCGGGACAGGCAAATTCACCCCTCCACTTT. Based on the CDR3 plus reference TRBV5-1 and TRBJ1-6, the full variable domain is KAGVTQTPRYLIKTRGQQVTLSCSPISGHRSVSWYQQTPGQGLQFLFEYFSETQRNKGNFPGRFSGRQFSNSRSEMNVSTLELGDSALYLCASRPGQANSPLHFGNGTRLTVT.

In its sample, this clone was seen once. J is TRBJ2-5 and V is TRBV5-6, with TRBD2 as a possible D gene (7 bases). Germline CDR1 and CDR2: SGHDT and YYEEEE. Trimming removed 3 bases at V and 1 base at J, with 10 bases between. This CDR3 has 14 amino acids. CDR3 loop: CASSWGGPQETQYF. CDR3 sequence (DNA): TGTGCCAGCAGCTGGGGGGGCCCCCAAGAGACCCAGTACTTC.

This clone was detected many times. The V gene is TRBV4-1, the J gene TRBJ1-2; the D gene is possibly TRBD1 (5 bases). Looked up from germline, CDR1 is MGHRA and CDR2 is YSYEKL. V lost 4 bases to trimming and J lost 8 bases, with 17 bases between them. This CDR3 has 14 amino acids. The CDR3 coding sequence is TGCGCCAGCAGCCCCCTTTTCCAGGGTGGCGGCTACACCTTC. Translation: CASSPLFQGGGYTF.

The chain couples TRBV19 to TRBJ2-3, with 7 bases identical to TRBD2. The V gene's germline CDR1 is LNHDA and CDR2 SQIVND (reference sequence). With 4 bases clipped from V and 4 bases from J, the junction kept 5 bases outside the gene matches. The CDR3 totals 14 residues. As DNA, the CDR3 is TGTGCCAGTAGTACAAGCGGGGCTTCAGATACGCAGTATTTT. This sequence encodes CASSTSGASDTQYF.

This chain joins TRBV29-1 and TRBJ1-2; TRBD1 aligns across 7 bases. This CDR3 has 10 amino acids. Germline-derived CDR1 and CDR2 are SQVTM and ANQGSEA. With V trimmed by 7 bases and J by 6 bases, 2 bases remained unmatched. CDR3 DNA sequence: TGCAGCGCAGGGGGGGATGGCTACACCTTC. Encoded protein: CSAGGDGYTF.

The chain employs TRBV7-8 and TRBJ2-3; TRBD2 agrees at 10 bases. This CDR3 is built from 17 residues. Germline V gene lookup returns CDR1 SGHVS and CDR2 FQNEAQ. The V and J ends lost 5 bases and 5 bases, in that order; junction bases with no gene match: 13. CDR3 sequence (DNA): TGTGCCAGCAGCCGAGACTGGCTAGCGGGAGCGAAAGATACGCAGTATTTT. This encodes CASSRDWLAGAKDTQYF.

This clone was found once. The rearrangement links TRBV5-1 to TRBJ1-1; perhaps TRBD1 as D (6 bases). V was shortened by 3 bases and J by 0 bases, with 18 bases between the two germline ends. The CDR3 covers 17 residues. Germline loops: CDR1 SGHRS, CDR2 YFSETQ. The CDR3 bases are TGCGCCAGCAGCTGGAGCGCGTCCAGGGGCATGAACACTGAAGCTTTCTTT. Translated: CASSWSASRGMNTEAFF.

CDR3 DNA sequence: TGTGCCACCAATCAACTAGCGGGGGACACAGATACGCAGTATTTT. It translates to CATNQLAGDTDTQYF. V is TRBV24-1 and J is TRBJ2-3; 11 bases map to TRBD2. V shed 8 bases and J 2 bases; nucleotides not matched to a gene: 5. The germline V gene has CDR1 KGHDR and CDR2 SFDVKD. The CDR3 sequence is 15 residues long.

This chain joins TRBV24-1 and TRBJ1-4, with 10 bases fitting TRBD1. There are 18 residues in the CDR3. CDR1 and CDR2 from the germline V gene are KGHDR and SFDVKD. With 1 base clipped from V and 4 bases from J, the junction kept 8 bases outside the gene matches. The CDR3 sequence is CATSDFLDRGEVNEKLFF. The CDR3 DNA is TGTGCCACCAGTGATTTTCTGGACAGGGGGGAGGTTAATGAAAAACTGTTTTTT.

The sample holds a few counts of this clone. The chain is built from TRBV28 and TRBJ1-6; TRBD1 might be the D (6 bases). The V end lost 3 bases, the J end lost 8 bases, and 11 bases lay between the germline ends. The CDR3 runs to 14 residues. Germline-derived CDR1 and CDR2 are MDHEN and SYDVKM. Written as DNA, the CDR3 is TGTGCCAGCAGTTTGTCGGACAGACATTCACCCCTCCACTTT. It yields the protein CASSLSDRHSPLHF.

The chain carries TRBV5-1 and TRBJ2-7; 14 bases line up with TRBD2. In germline, CDR1 is SGHRS, CDR2 YFSETQ. V lost 4 bases and J lost 7; bases outside the gene matches: 7. This CDR3 has 15 amino acids. The CDR3, as DNA: TGCGCCAGCAGCCTACAAGGACTAGCGGGGGGTGAGCAGTACTTC. Protein product: CASSLQGLAGGEQYF.

The chain recombines TRBV5-5 with TRBJ1-2; D ambiguous. The ends were cut back, 0 bases at V and 8 bases at J, with 5 bases in the middle. The CDR3 is made up of 11 amino acids. The germline gives CDR1 SGHKS, CDR2 YYEKEE (reference sequence). CDR3 DNA sequence: TGTGCCAGCAGCTTGGAAATAGGCTACACCTTC. Translation gives CASSLEIGYTF.

This clone has only a few counts. The CDR3 reads CASRRGQNNSPLHF. CDR3 nucleotide sequence: TGTGCCAGCAGGAGAGGACAGAATAATTCACCCCTCCACTTT. This sequence joins TRBV25-1 and TRBJ1-6, with D possibly being TRBD1 (6 bases). The CDR3 length is 14 residues. Germline loops: CDR1 MGHDK, CDR2 SYGVNS. Trimming pared 6 bases from V and 5 bases from J, leaving 11 bases between.

The rearrangement links TRBV3-1 (or the pseudogene TRBV3-2) to TRBJ1-5; D gene unclear. Germline assignment: CDR1 LGHDT and CDR2 YNNKEL (reference sequence). The CDR3 has 13 amino acids. Deletions cut 2 bases from V and 5 bases from J, with 7 bases between. For the CDR3, the DNA is TGTGCCAGCAGCCAACGACTCGATCAGCCCCAGCATTTT. Protein: CASSQRLDQPQHF.

This clone was observed a few times. The chain couples TRBV15 to TRBJ1-2; tentative D call: TRBD1 (5 bases). The CDR3 is made up of 12 amino acids. V was clipped by 3 bases and J by 6 bases, with 8 bases between them. Germline V lookup: CDR1 LNHNV, CDR2 YYDKDF (reference sequence). The CDR3 sequence: CATSSGGDGYTF. CDR3 in DNA: TGTGCCACCAGCAGCGGGGGAGATGGCTACACCTTC.

The J gene is TRBJ2-1, the V gene TRBV10-3; 7 nucleotides agree with TRBD2. The V gene end was trimmed by 0 bases and the J gene end by 6 bases; junction bases not matched to a gene: 5. There are 15 residues in the CDR3. Per the germline V gene, CDR1 is ENHRY and CDR2 is SYGVKD. The CDR3, as DNA: TGTGCCATCAGTGAGTCTGGCGGGGGTTCCAATGAGCAGTTCTTC. Its translation is CAISESGGGSNEQFF.

The chain recombines TRBV5-5 with TRBJ1-2; 10 bases match TRBD1. V lost 0 bases to trimming and J lost 10 bases; unmatched junction nucleotides: 9. The CDR3 has 15 amino acids. The germline V gene encodes CDR1 SGHKS and CDR2 YYEKEE (reference sequence). CDR3 coding DNA: TGTGCCAGCAGCTTGGCAGGGGGACAGGGGATCGACTACACCTTC. It yields the protein CASSLAGGQGIDYTF.

The V and J genes are TRBV28 and TRBJ1-3; D is uncertain. Trimming left V 7 bases short and J 0 bases short, with 22 bases between. The CDR3 sequence is 18 residues long. Germline values: CDR1 MDHEN, CDR2 SYDVKM. Written as DNA, the CDR3 is TGTGCCAGCAAGTCGCCCGGGTTAGCCCGGAGCTCTGGAAACACCATATATTTT. Amino acids: CASKSPGLARSSGNTIYF.

The gene calls are TRBV28 and TRBJ1-1, with no clear D. Germline V lookup: CDR1 MDHEN, CDR2 SYDVKM. The CDR3 consists of 14 residues. V was clipped by 6 bases and J by 1 base, with 12 bases between them. Written as DNA, the CDR3 is TGTGCCAGCAGGATGACATTTGCGAACACTGAAGCTTTCTTT. Translation: CASRMTFANTEAFF. Variable domain in full (rest from reference TRBV28 and TRBJ1-1): DVKVTQSSRYLVKRTGEKVFLECVQDMDHENMFWYRQDPGLGLRLIYFSYDVKMKEKGDIPEGYSVSREKKERFSLILESASTNQTSMYLCASRMTFANTEAFFGQGTRLTVV.

The J gene is TRBJ1-3, the V gene TRBV29-1, with no clear D. The germline V gene encodes CDR1 SQVTM and CDR2 ANQGSEA. The CDR3 spans 13 residues. Trimming took 6 bases from V and 0 from J, leaving 9 bases between them. CDR3 in DNA: TGCAGCGTCTCAGGTCACTCTGGAAACACCATATATTTT. The encoded protein is CSVSGHSGNTIYF.

This clone was seen a single time. The chain recombines TRBV28 with TRBJ1-4; possible D gene TRBD1, 6 bases. V dropped 6 bases and J dropped 4 bases, with 15 bases sitting between them. CDR3 length equals 15 residues. In germline, CDR1 is MDHEN, CDR2 SYDVKM. CDR3 residues: CASRQKGGGNEKLFF. In DNA, the CDR3 is TGTGCCAGCAGGCAAAAGGGGGGGGGTAATGAAAAACTGTTTTTT.

CDR3 coding DNA: TGTGCCAGCGGACTGGAAAAACTGTTTTTT. Amino acids: CASGLEKLFF. The chain combines TRBV5-5 with TRBJ1-4, with D unclear. Trimming removed 7 bases at V and 8 bases at J, with 6 bases between. Germline lookup yields CDR1 SGHKS and CDR2 YYEKEE (reference sequence). The CDR3 totals 10 residues.

A single count supports this clone. The CDR3 coding sequence is TGTGCCAGCAGTTACCGGACAGAGCCTAATGAAAAACTGTTTTTT. Protein sequence: CASSYRTEPNEKLFF. The V call is TRBV6-2 or TRBV6-3, the J call TRBJ1-4; D perhaps matches TRBD1 (6 bases). The germline gives CDR1 MNHEY, CDR2 SVGEGT. Between the trimmed V and J ends, which lost 2 bases and 3 bases, there was a span of 10 bases. The CDR3 sequence is 15 residues long.

V is TRBV2 and J is TRBJ2-2; perhaps TRBD1 as D (6 bases). The CDR3 loop spans 14 amino acids. Germline V CDR1 and CDR2: SNHLY, FYNNEI. Trimming took off 5 bases at V and 4 bases at J, with 11 bases between the two ends. CDR3 bases: TGTGCCAGCAGTAGAACAGGGAGCACCGGGGAGCTGTTTTTT. Translated, it gives CASSRTGSTGELFF.

The V gene is TRBV28, the J gene TRBJ2-2, with 8 bases matching TRBD1. V shed 3 bases, J shed 4 bases, and the junction held 13 bases outside the gene matches. The CDR3 totals 18 residues. Germline CDR1 reads MDHEN; CDR2 reads SYDVKM. The CDR3: CASSFQSVGQGITGELFF. The CDR3, as DNA: TGTGCCAGCAGTTTCCAAAGTGTAGGACAGGGAATCACCGGGGAGCTGTTTTTT.